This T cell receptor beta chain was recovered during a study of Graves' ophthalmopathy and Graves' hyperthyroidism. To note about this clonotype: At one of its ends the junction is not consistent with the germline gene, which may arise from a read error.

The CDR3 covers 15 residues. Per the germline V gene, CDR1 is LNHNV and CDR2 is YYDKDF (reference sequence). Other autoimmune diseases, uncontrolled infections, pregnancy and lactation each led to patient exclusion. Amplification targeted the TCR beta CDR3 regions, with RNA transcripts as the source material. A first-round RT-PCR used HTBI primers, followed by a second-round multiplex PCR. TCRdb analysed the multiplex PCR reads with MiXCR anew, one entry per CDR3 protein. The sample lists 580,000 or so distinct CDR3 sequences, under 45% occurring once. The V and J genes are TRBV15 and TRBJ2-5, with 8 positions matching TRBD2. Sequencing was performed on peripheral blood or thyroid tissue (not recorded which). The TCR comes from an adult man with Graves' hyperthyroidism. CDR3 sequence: CASSDSGIEQETQYF. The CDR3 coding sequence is TGTGCCAGCAGCGATAGCGGGATAGAACAAGAGACCCAGTACTTT. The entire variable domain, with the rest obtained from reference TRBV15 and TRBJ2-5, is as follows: DAMVIQNPRYQVTQFGKPVTLSCSQTLNHNVMYWYQQKSSQAPKLLFHYYDKDFNNEADTPDNFQSRRPNTSFCFLDIRSPGLGDTAMYLCASSDSGIEQETQYFGPGTRLLVL.